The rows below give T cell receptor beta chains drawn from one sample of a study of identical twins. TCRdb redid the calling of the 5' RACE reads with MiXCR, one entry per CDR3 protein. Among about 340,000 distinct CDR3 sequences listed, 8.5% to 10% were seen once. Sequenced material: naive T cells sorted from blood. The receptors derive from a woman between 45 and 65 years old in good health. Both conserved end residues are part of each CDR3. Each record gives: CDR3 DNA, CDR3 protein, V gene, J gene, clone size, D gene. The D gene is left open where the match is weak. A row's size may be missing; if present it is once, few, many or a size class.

cdr3_nt: TGCAGTGCTAGAAGTCTAGGAGATACGCAGTATTTT
cdr3_aa: CSARSLGDTQYF
v_call: TRBV20-1
j_call: TRBJ2-3
clone_size: NA
d_call: NA

cdr3_nt: TGTGCCAGCGGATTGGCGGTCGAGCAGTACTTC
cdr3_aa: CASGLAVEQYF
v_call: TRBV6-1
j_call: TRBJ2-7
clone_size: few
d_call: NA

cdr3_nt: TGCGCCAGCAGCCCGGGACAGGGAGGGAACTATCGACTGTTTTTT
cdr3_aa: CASSPGQGGNYRLFF
v_call: TRBV4-1
j_call: TRBJ1-4
clone_size: NA
d_call: TRBD1

cdr3_nt: TGTGCCAGCAGGAGACAGGAGGGAGATACGCAGTATTTT
cdr3_aa: CASRRQEGDTQYF
v_call: TRBV6-5
j_call: TRBJ2-3
clone_size: few
d_call: NA

cdr3_nt: TGCGCCAGCAGTCAACGGGTAGGGACGGTTAATAGCAATCAGCCCCAGCATTTT
cdr3_aa: CASSQRVGTVNSNQPQHF
v_call: TRBV23-1
j_call: TRBJ1-5
clone_size: NA
d_call: NA

cdr3_nt: TGTGCCAGCTCTCGGACAGCTGGGGCCAACGTCCTGACTTTC
cdr3_aa: CASSRTAGANVLTF
v_call: TRBV27
j_call: TRBJ2-6
clone_size: few
d_call: NA

cdr3_nt: TGTGCCAGTAGTAAGAGCAAACTCAGGGGAACCTACGAGCAGTACTTC
cdr3_aa: CASSKSKLRGTYEQYF
v_call: TRBV19
j_call: TRBJ2-7
clone_size: few
d_call: NA

cdr3_nt: TGTGCCACCAGTGATCCCAGGGCCCCCCGCGACAATGAGCAGTTCTTC
cdr3_aa: CATSDPRAPRDNEQFF
v_call: TRBV24-1
j_call: TRBJ2-1
clone_size: NA
d_call: NA

cdr3_nt: TGTGCCAGCAGTTTAGCGCTAGGGAGCGGGGAGACCCAGTACTTC
cdr3_aa: CASSLALGSGETQYF
v_call: TRBV12-3/TRBV12-4
j_call: TRBJ2-5
clone_size: few
d_call: NA

cdr3_nt: TGTGCCAGCAGCTTCTTACGGACAGACTATGGCTACACCTTC
cdr3_aa: CASSFLRTDYGYTF
v_call: TRBV7-8
j_call: TRBJ1-2
clone_size: NA
d_call: NA

cdr3_nt: TGTGCCAGCAGAAAACAGGGGATCTGGACTGAAGCTTTCTTT
cdr3_aa: CASRKQGIWTEAFF
v_call: TRBV12-3/TRBV12-4
j_call: TRBJ1-1
clone_size: few
d_call: TRBD1

cdr3_nt: TGCGCCAGCAGCTTCGCCGAACGGGGGCGGATTCTGAACACTGAAGCTTTCTTT
cdr3_aa: CASSFAERGRILNTEAFF
v_call: TRBV5-1
j_call: TRBJ1-1
clone_size: many
d_call: NA

cdr3_nt: TGCAGTGCTAGAGGGTTAGGGACCCACTATGGCTACACCTTC
cdr3_aa: CSARGLGTHYGYTF
v_call: TRBV20-1
j_call: TRBJ1-2
clone_size: few
d_call: NA

cdr3_nt: TGTGCCAGCAGCCACTCGACTAGCGGAACCTACGAGCAGTACTTC
cdr3_aa: CASSHSTSGTYEQYF
v_call: TRBV3-1
j_call: TRBJ2-7
clone_size: NA
d_call: TRBD2

cdr3_nt: TGTGCCAGCAGCCAAGGATCGGGCCCCTTCAACACTGAAGCTTTCTTT
cdr3_aa: CASSQGSGPFNTEAFF
v_call: TRBV14
j_call: TRBJ1-1
clone_size: few
d_call: NA

cdr3_nt: TGCGCCAGCAGTTTACTCGGGACGGACCTCACAGATACGCAGTATTTT
cdr3_aa: CASSLLGTDLTDTQYF
v_call: TRBV5-1
j_call: TRBJ2-3
clone_size: NA
d_call: NA

cdr3_nt: TGTGCCAGCAGCTCGGCCGGGACCTCCTCTGGGAACATTCAGTACTTC
cdr3_aa: CASSSAGTSSGNIQYF
v_call: TRBV5-6
j_call: TRBJ2-4
clone_size: few
d_call: NA

cdr3_nt: TGTGCCAGCAGTCGGACAGGGGCGACTATAGAGACCCAGTACTTC
cdr3_aa: CASSRTGATIETQYF
v_call: TRBV6-5
j_call: TRBJ2-5
clone_size: NA
d_call: TRBD1

cdr3_nt: TGTGCCAGCGCGGAGGGGGGCACAGATACGCAGTATTTT
cdr3_aa: CASAEGGTDTQYF
v_call: TRBV6-1
j_call: TRBJ2-3
clone_size: NA
d_call: NA

cdr3_nt: TGTGCCAGCAGTTTTGAAGGACTAGCGGGCGGCCGGGAGACCCAGTACTTC
cdr3_aa: CASSFEGLAGGRETQYF
v_call: TRBV12-3/TRBV12-4
j_call: TRBJ2-5
clone_size: few
d_call: TRBD2

cdr3_nt: TGCGCCAGCAGAGAGGCTACGCAGTATTTT
cdr3_aa: CASREATQYF
v_call: TRBV10-2
j_call: TRBJ2-3
clone_size: many
d_call: NA

cdr3_nt: TGCAGTGCCCGCCGTCCCTCCCTGGGGCCTTCCCAAGAGACCCAGTACTTC
cdr3_aa: CSARRPSLGPSQETQYF
v_call: TRBV20-1
j_call: TRBJ2-5
clone_size: NA
d_call: NA

cdr3_nt: TGTGCCAGCAGCCAATTCACTAGCGGGGCGACCAATGAGCAGTTCTTC
cdr3_aa: CASSQFTSGATNEQFF
v_call: TRBV3-1
j_call: TRBJ2-1
clone_size: few
d_call: TRBD2

cdr3_nt: TGTGCCTGGAGTGTTAGTCAGACGAACTATGGCTACACCTTC
cdr3_aa: CAWSVSQTNYGYTF
v_call: TRBV30
j_call: TRBJ1-2
clone_size: few
d_call: NA

cdr3_nt: TGTGCCAGCAGCGGGGGGTATCAGCCCCAGCATTTT
cdr3_aa: CASSGGYQPQHF
v_call: TRBV7-9
j_call: TRBJ1-5
clone_size: many
d_call: NA

cdr3_nt: TGTGCCAGCAGCTTACTAGCCGCGACCTATGCGGATACGCAGTATTTT
cdr3_aa: CASSLLAATYADTQYF
v_call: TRBV7-9
j_call: TRBJ2-3
clone_size: few
d_call: NA

cdr3_nt: TGTGCCAGCAGCGTAACGGACAGGGGAGGGAATGAGCAGTTCTTC
cdr3_aa: CASSVTDRGGNEQFF
v_call: TRBV11-2
j_call: TRBJ2-1
clone_size: many
d_call: TRBD1

cdr3_nt: TGCAGCGTTGGGGTCGGGCTAGCGATCACAGATACGCAGTATTTT
cdr3_aa: CSVGVGLAITDTQYF
v_call: TRBV29-1
j_call: TRBJ2-3
clone_size: many
d_call: NA

cdr3_nt: TGCAGTGCTAGCTCGGGTCGGATGTACGAGCAGTACTTC
cdr3_aa: CSASSGRMYEQYF
v_call: TRBV20-1
j_call: TRBJ2-7
clone_size: NA
d_call: NA

cdr3_nt: TGTGCCAGATCACCCGGACAGGGTTTCTACAATGAGCAGTTCTTC
cdr3_aa: CARSPGQGFYNEQFF
v_call: TRBV2
j_call: TRBJ2-1
clone_size: few
d_call: TRBD1

cdr3_nt: TGCAGCGCCACCGGACAGGGACAAGCTTTCTTT
cdr3_aa: CSATGQGQAFF
v_call: TRBV29-1
j_call: TRBJ1-1
clone_size: few
d_call: TRBD1

cdr3_nt: TGCGCCAGCAGCTTGGCACTAGCGGCGGAGAATGAGCAGTTCTTC
cdr3_aa: CASSLALAAENEQFF
v_call: TRBV5-1
j_call: TRBJ2-1
clone_size: few
d_call: TRBD2

cdr3_nt: TGTGCCAGCAGCCCAGGGGGGAAGGCATCCGAGCAGTACTTC
cdr3_aa: CASSPGGKASEQYF
v_call: TRBV7-2
j_call: TRBJ2-7
clone_size: few
d_call: NA

cdr3_nt: TGTGCCACCAGCAGAGCTCGGGGGATCCGTTACAATGAGCAGTTCTTC
cdr3_aa: CATSRARGIRYNEQFF
v_call: TRBV15
j_call: TRBJ2-1
clone_size: NA
d_call: NA

cdr3_nt: TGTGCCAGCAGTTTCAAGGGGCTCGCAAATGAAAAACTGTTTTTT
cdr3_aa: CASSFKGLANEKLFF
v_call: TRBV12-3/TRBV12-4
j_call: TRBJ1-4
clone_size: many
d_call: NA

cdr3_nt: TGTGCCAGCTCACCAACCGGGACTAGGGGGACCGATACGCAGTATTTT
cdr3_aa: CASSPTGTRGTDTQYF
v_call: TRBV18
j_call: TRBJ2-3
clone_size: NA
d_call: TRBD2

cdr3_nt: TGCGCCAGCAGCCAACTAAGCAGGGGACACTATGGCTACACCTTC
cdr3_aa: CASSQLSRGHYGYTF
v_call: TRBV4-1
j_call: TRBJ1-2
clone_size: NA
d_call: NA

cdr3_nt: TGCAGTGTTCTGGGACAGGGGGCGGGTGAGGGCGAGCAGTACTTC
cdr3_aa: CSVLGQGAGEGEQYF
v_call: TRBV20-1
j_call: TRBJ2-7
clone_size: many
d_call: TRBD1

cdr3_nt: TGTGCCAGCAGTTATAGACAGCCCTACCAAGAGACCCAGTACTTC
cdr3_aa: CASSYRQPYQETQYF
v_call: TRBV6-5
j_call: TRBJ2-5
clone_size: many
d_call: NA

cdr3_nt: TGTGCCAGCAGTTTAGCTAGGGGTTTGAATGAGCAGTTCTTC
cdr3_aa: CASSLARGLNEQFF
v_call: TRBV27
j_call: TRBJ2-1
clone_size: NA
d_call: NA

cdr3_nt: TGTGCCAGTCGTGCAGCATCTTCCTACAATGAGCAGTTCTTC
cdr3_aa: CASRAASSYNEQFF
v_call: TRBV2
j_call: TRBJ2-1
clone_size: NA
d_call: NA

cdr3_nt: TGTGCCAGCAGCTATGACTCCATCCCCCAGTACTTC
cdr3_aa: CASSYDSIPQYF
v_call: TRBV12-3/TRBV12-4
j_call: TRBJ2-5
clone_size: few
d_call: NA

cdr3_nt: TGTGCCAGCAGCTTAGGGGACAGGGGATCGAATGAGCAGTTCTTC
cdr3_aa: CASSLGDRGSNEQFF
v_call: TRBV7-9
j_call: TRBJ2-1
clone_size: many
d_call: TRBD1

cdr3_nt: TGCGCCAGCAGAATGGCGAGCGGGCGCTATCGCCCTGGGACCCAGTACTTC
cdr3_aa: CASRMASGRYRPGTQYF
v_call: TRBV5-1
j_call: TRBJ2-5
clone_size: few
d_call: NA

cdr3_nt: TGTGCCAGCAGCTTAGCGGCGACAGGGGGCGTGGGCAATCAGCCCCAGCATTTT
cdr3_aa: CASSLAATGGVGNQPQHF
v_call: TRBV7-2
j_call: TRBJ1-5
clone_size: many
d_call: TRBD1

cdr3_nt: TGCAGCGTTGAGTTAGGGAATGATACGCAGTATTTT
cdr3_aa: CSVELGNDTQYF
v_call: TRBV29-1
j_call: TRBJ2-3
clone_size: NA
d_call: NA